These 3 T cell receptor beta chains originate from one sample sequenced in a study of cytotoxic CD8 clonotypes in ibrutinib-treated CLL. The data were produced by immunoSEQ multiplex PCR, yet TCRdb's version contains in-frame clones alone and is incomplete. The sample has 200,000 to 250,000 clones; 79% are singletons. The sample was PBMCs, taken after 12 months of ibrutinib treatment. The receptors were gathered from a human donor with chronic lymphocytic leukemia.

Comment on this clone: This CDR3 is also generated by other DNA sequences in the sample. The chain has TRBV7-8 and TRBJ2-5; TRBD1 matches 7 bases. J lost 1 base, V lost 5 bases, and 4 bases had no gene match. Germline V CDR1 and CDR2: SGHVS, FQNEAQ. The CDR3 consists of 14 residues. The CDR3 sequence: CASSLGTVQETQYF. Written as DNA, the CDR3 is TGTGCCAGCAGCCTCGGGACAGTCCAAGAGACCCAGTACTTC. The full variable domain, with the rest looked up from reference TRBV7-8 and TRBJ2-5, is GAGVSQSPRYKVAKRGQDVALRCDPISGHVSLFWYQQALGQGPEFLTYFQNEAQLDKSGLPSDRFFAERPEGSVSTLKIQRTQQEDSAVYLCASSLGTVQETQYFGPGTRLLVL.

This rearrangement joins TRBV7-3 to TRBJ2-3, with TRBD1 identical over 7 bases. V shed 5 bases and J 2 bases; nucleotides not matched to a gene: 4. The CDR3 sequence is 14 residues long. Looked up from germline, CDR1 is SGHTA and CDR2 is FQGTGA. The CDR3 spells CASSPGTVTDTQYF. The CDR3 coding sequence is TGTGCCAGCAGCCCAGGGACAGTCACAGATACGCAGTATTTT. Filled out from reference TRBV7-3 and TRBJ2-3, the complete variable domain reads GAGVSQTPSNKVTEKGKYVELRCDPISGHTALYWYRQSLGQGPEFLIYFQGTGAADDSGLPNDRFFAVRPEGSVSTLKIQRTERGDSAVYLCASSPGTVTDTQYFGPGTRLTVL.

V gene TRBV19 combines with J gene TRBJ2-7; D might be TRBD1 or TRBD2, each matching 5 bases. Trimming left V 9 bases short and J 5 bases short, with 14 bases between. The CDR3 is 12 residues long. The V gene's germline CDR1 is LNHDA and CDR2 SQIVND (reference sequence). The CDR3 DNA sequence: TGTGCCAGCCCCAAGGGGAGCCACGAGCAGTACTTC. It yields the protein CASPKGSHEQYF.